The T cell receptor beta chain described here comes from a study of CD8 T cells in Susac syndrome. Reverse transcription used roughly 0.5 to 1 ug RNA and random hexamers. TCR beta CDR3 was amplified by immunoSEQ covering 54 Vbeta and 13 Jbeta. TCRdb ran MiXCR on the immunoSEQ multiplex PCR reads and lists one entry per CDR3 protein. The table has 100,000 or so distinct CDR3 sequences, about nine tenths seen once. The CDR3 contains 15 residues. Germline lookup yields CDR1 DFQATT and CDR2 SNEGSKA (reference sequence). V lost 0 bases and J 0 bases, leaving 9 bases between the germline ends. The chain links TRBV20-1 to TRBJ1-5, with no clear D. This TCR derives from a human donor in good health. What was sequenced was CD4+ T cells from PBMCs. The CDR3 loop is CSARDEQTSNQPQHF. The CDR3 coding sequence is TGCAGTGCTAGAGATGAACAGACTAGCAATCAGCCCCAGCATTTT.